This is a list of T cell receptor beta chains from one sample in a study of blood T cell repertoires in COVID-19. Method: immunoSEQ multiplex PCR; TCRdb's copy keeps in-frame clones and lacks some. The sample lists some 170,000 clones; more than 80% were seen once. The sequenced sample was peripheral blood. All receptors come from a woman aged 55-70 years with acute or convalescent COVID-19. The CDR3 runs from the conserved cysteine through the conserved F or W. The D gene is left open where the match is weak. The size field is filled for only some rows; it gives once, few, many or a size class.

cdr3_nt: TGTGCCAGCAGCGGGGGACTAGCGGGAGTAGAGACCCAGTACTTC
cdr3_aa: CASSGGLAGVETQYF
d_call: TRBD2
v_call: TRBV7-2
clone_size: NA
j_call: TRBJ2-5

cdr3_nt: TGTGCCAGCAGCCCGTTCCCGTGGGCATACAATGAGCAGTTCTTC
cdr3_aa: CASSPFPWAYNEQFF
d_call: NA
v_call: TRBV6-5
clone_size: NA
j_call: TRBJ2-1

cdr3_nt: TGCGCCAGCAGCTTCGAGGGCGGGGCTGGGTATGGCTACACCTTC
cdr3_aa: CASSFEGGAGYGYTF
d_call: NA
v_call: TRBV5-1
clone_size: NA
j_call: TRBJ1-2

cdr3_nt: TGCGCCAGCAGCCTTAGCGGGAAGAACACCGGGGAGCTGTTTTTT
cdr3_aa: CASSLSGKNTGELFF
d_call: TRBD2
v_call: TRBV5-1
clone_size: NA
j_call: TRBJ2-2

cdr3_nt: TGTGCCAGCAGTTCAGGGGGCGACCCTGGCTACACCTTC
cdr3_aa: CASSSGGDPGYTF
d_call: TRBD1
v_call: TRBV28
clone_size: NA
j_call: TRBJ1-2

cdr3_nt: TGTGCCAGCAGCTTAAGTAACTCTGAAGGGGCCAACGTCCTGACTTTC
cdr3_aa: CASSLSNSEGANVLTF
d_call: NA
v_call: TRBV7-3
clone_size: NA
j_call: TRBJ2-6

cdr3_nt: TGTGCCAGCAGCCTAAGCGGGAGGGCCCGGGATGAGCAGTTCTTC
cdr3_aa: CASSLSGRARDEQFF
d_call: TRBD2
v_call: TRBV5-4
clone_size: NA
j_call: TRBJ2-1

cdr3_nt: TGTGCCAGCAGCTCGGGACTAGCGGGAGGGCCAGCGTCTGAGCAGTTCTTC
cdr3_aa: CASSSGLAGGPASEQFF
d_call: TRBD2
v_call: TRBV5-8
clone_size: NA
j_call: TRBJ2-1

cdr3_nt: TGTGCCAGCAGCCCGACCAGGGGGCTGCAAGAGACCCAGTACTTC
cdr3_aa: CASSPTRGLQETQYF
d_call: TRBD1
v_call: TRBV3-1/TRBV3-2
clone_size: NA
j_call: TRBJ2-5

cdr3_nt: TGTGCCAGCTCACCGCGACAGGGAGAGTCTAATGAAAAACTGTTTTTT
cdr3_aa: CASSPRQGESNEKLFF
d_call: TRBD1
v_call: TRBV18
clone_size: NA
j_call: TRBJ1-4

cdr3_nt: TGTGCCAGCGCGGGAGGCCTCTCCTACAATGAGCAGTTCTTC
cdr3_aa: CASAGGLSYNEQFF
d_call: TRBD2
v_call: TRBV6-6
clone_size: NA
j_call: TRBJ2-1

cdr3_nt: TGTGCCAGCAGCTTGGAAGGGAGCGGAAACACCATATATTTT
cdr3_aa: CASSLEGSGNTIYF
d_call: NA
v_call: TRBV7-9
clone_size: NA
j_call: TRBJ1-3

cdr3_nt: TGTGCCGAGGGGAGGGTGGGTAACACCGGGGAGCTGTTTTTT
cdr3_aa: CAEGRVGNTGELFF
d_call: TRBD2
v_call: TRBV6-5
clone_size: NA
j_call: TRBJ2-2

cdr3_nt: TGTGCCAGCAGCCCCCGAGAGGGGGAGCCCCAGCATTTT
cdr3_aa: CASSPREGEPQHF
d_call: NA
v_call: TRBV9
clone_size: NA
j_call: TRBJ1-5

cdr3_nt: TGTGCCAGCAGGGCAGGGTTGGGAAACACCATATATTTT
cdr3_aa: CASRAGLGNTIYF
d_call: NA
v_call: TRBV12-3/TRBV12-4
clone_size: NA
j_call: TRBJ1-3

cdr3_nt: TGTGCCTGGAGTGACTACCGAGCGGCGGATACGCAGTATTTT
cdr3_aa: CAWSDYRAADTQYF
d_call: NA
v_call: TRBV30
clone_size: once
j_call: TRBJ2-3

cdr3_nt: TGTGCCAGCAGCCCCTTATTAGCGGGCTCCTACAATGAGCAGTTCTTC
cdr3_aa: CASSPLLAGSYNEQFF
d_call: TRBD2
v_call: TRBV11-1
clone_size: once
j_call: TRBJ2-1

cdr3_nt: TGTGCCAGCAGCCCAGGGACTAGCGGAAACAATGAGCAGTTCTTC
cdr3_aa: CASSPGTSGNNEQFF
d_call: TRBD2
v_call: TRBV5-4
clone_size: NA
j_call: TRBJ2-1

cdr3_nt: TGTGCCAGTAGGAGAGAGGGCCGGGACTATGGCTACACCTTC
cdr3_aa: CASRREGRDYGYTF
d_call: NA
v_call: TRBV19
clone_size: NA
j_call: TRBJ1-2

cdr3_nt: TGTGCCTGGAGTCTCGGGGTGGCCGGGGAGCTGTTTTTT
cdr3_aa: CAWSLGVAGELFF
d_call: NA
v_call: TRBV30
clone_size: NA
j_call: TRBJ2-2

cdr3_nt: TGTGCCAGCACCCCTCTCCTTCGCTCCTACGAGCAGTACTTC
cdr3_aa: CASTPLLRSYEQYF
d_call: NA
v_call: TRBV28
clone_size: NA
j_call: TRBJ2-7